The clone carrying this T cell receptor beta chain was detected only a few times. Its target is unknown. This record comes from a study of T cells in Graves' hyperthyroidism and ophthalmopathy. Study information: Peripheral blood was acquired at first diagnosis, ahead of any therapy whatsoever.

TCR beta CDR3 regions were amplified from RNA transcripts. With the HTBI primer set, the TCR CDR3 went through a first round of RT-PCR. TCRdb independently ran MiXCR on the multiplex PCR reads; one entry per CDR3 protein. The repertoire holds about 610,000 distinct CDR3 sequences, with roughly 14% as singletons. Ophthalmopathy patients all had a Clinical Activity Score of at least 3, a NOSPECS grade of at least 4 and disease under 3 months old. Diagnostic decisions used clinical symptoms, serum thyroxine and TRAb, thyroid ultrasound and orbital computed tomography. Study results and limitations: It was a median around seven months before onset that the model predicted ophthalmopathy.

The CDR3 sequence is 15 residues long. Trimming left V 1 base short and J 5 bases short, with 12 bases between. In germline, CDR1 is SEHNR, CDR2 FQNEAQ (reference sequence). The receptor comes from a woman in her forties with Graves' ophthalmopathy. This chain connects TRBV7-9 to TRBJ2-1, with unresolved D. The sample consisted of blood. This CDR3 is CASSLVSWANNEQFF. The CDR3 region has the DNA TGTGCCAGCAGCTTAGTAAGTTGGGCGAACAATGAGCAGTTCTTC.